These T cell receptor beta chains were read from a single sample in a study of blood T cell repertoires in COVID-19. Method: immunoSEQ multiplex PCR; TCRdb's copy keeps in-frame clones and lacks some. The data show 200,000 to 250,000 clones, approximately 84% seen once. The sequenced sample consisted of peripheral blood. The receptor source for this set is an elderly woman with COVID-19, enrolled during active disease. The CDR3 runs from the conserved cysteine through the conserved F or W. The order of the fields is CDR3 length, V gene, J gene, CDR3 protein.

length: 14
V: TRBV4-1
J: TRBJ1-2
CDR3: CASSRTDRGYGYTF

length: 16
V: TRBV27
J: TRBJ2-1
CDR3: CASSLRPGLGTDEQFF

length: 14
V: TRBV6-5
J: TRBJ2-7
CDR3: CASSYTQGAYEQYF

length: 22
V: TRBV12-5
J: TRBJ1-2
CDR3: CASGLPYGSRDSEAVGNYGYTF

length: 15
V: TRBV2
J: TRBJ1-3
CDR3: CASSIRGSSGNTIYF

length: 12
V: TRBV12-3/TRBV12-4
J: TRBJ1-6
CDR3: CASTSVNSPLHF

length: 14
V: TRBV18
J: TRBJ2-1
CDR3: CASSPQGAQGEQFF

length: 15
V: TRBV5-1
J: TRBJ1-2
CDR3: CASSLATGGNYGYTF

length: 15
V: TRBV2
J: TRBJ1-5
CDR3: CASTGGLYSNQPQHF

length: 14
V: TRBV7-2
J: TRBJ1-1
CDR3: CASSFGVPNTEAFF

length: 15
V: TRBV7-3
J: TRBJ2-1
CDR3: CASSATGLAAGEQFF

length: 14
V: TRBV19
J: TRBJ1-4
CDR3: CASSPSWTGEKLFF

length: 14
V: TRBV29-1
J: TRBJ1-2
CDR3: CSVTPGTRGSGYTF

length: 14
V: TRBV28
J: TRBJ2-1
CDR3: CASSPPTGYNEQFF

length: 14
V: TRBV6-1
J: TRBJ2-5
CDR3: CASSEVRVSGTQYF

length: 15
V: TRBV5-1
J: TRBJ1-4
CDR3: CASGLLGGPEEKLFF

length: 15
V: TRBV15
J: TRBJ1-1
CDR3: CATSRGGTPNTEAFF

length: 15
V: TRBV5-1
J: TRBJ2-7
CDR3: CASSSETGSSYEQYF

length: 16
V: TRBV2
J: TRBJ1-2
CDR3: CASSEPGTQGFYGYTF

length: 13
V: TRBV6-5
J: TRBJ1-2
CDR3: CASSFERSDGYTF

length: 14
V: TRBV5-6
J: TRBJ2-3
CDR3: CASSPSGARDTQYF

length: 15
V: TRBV10-3
J: TRBJ2-3
CDR3: CAIGTGWGSTDTQYF

length: 15
V: TRBV19
J: TRBJ2-7
CDR3: CASSISTGSGYEQYF

length: 15
V: TRBV10-3
J: TRBJ2-1
CDR3: CAISTSGQGLGEQFF

length: 14
V: TRBV6-2/TRBV6-3
J: TRBJ2-7
CDR3: CASSHLGQAYEQYF

length: 16
V: TRBV4-2
J: TRBJ1-5
CDR3: CASSQESGQGRQPQHF

length: 15
V: TRBV18
J: TRBJ1-2
CDR3: CASSLRQDLHYGYTF

length: 12
V: TRBV24-1
J: TRBJ2-7
CDR3: CATSDYRAEQYF

length: 11
V: TRBV20-1
J: TRBJ1-2
CDR3: CSALYLGTYTF

length: 20
V: TRBV27
J: TRBJ1-2
CDR3: CASSFRQGAKPRDANYGYTF